This TCR beta chain was retrieved from a study of blood T cells in healthy people across ages. The study's findings and limits: Strong correlation linked observed beta diversity and percent naive T cells. PBMCs that were unsorted prevented a conclusive naive versus antigen-experienced comparison.

The CDR3 is made up of 15 amino acids. Trimming cost V 3 bases and J 2 bases, with 11 bases left between them. The germline V gene has CDR1 MNHEY and CDR2 SMNVEV (reference sequence). On this clonotype itself: Its antigen is as yet unknown.

Next came a second PCR, run for roughly 6 to 11 cycles, which used a sample-barcoded 5' primer along with a J-beta primer mix. MiXCR was run by TCRdb on the 5' RACE reads, yielding one entry per CDR3 protein. This sample has 650,000 to 800,000 distinct CDR3 sequences, with 40% to 65% found just once. Donors each provided roughly 10 milliliters of peripheral blood. The sequence came from a woman aged 80 or older in good health. Sequencing was carried out using blood. The V and J genes are TRBV27 and TRBJ2-1; D possibly corresponds to TRBD1 (6 bases). CDR3 in amino acids: CASSFMAGAYNEQFF. The CDR3 region has the DNA TGTGCCAGCAGTTTTATGGCAGGGGCCTACAATGAGCAGTTCTTC.